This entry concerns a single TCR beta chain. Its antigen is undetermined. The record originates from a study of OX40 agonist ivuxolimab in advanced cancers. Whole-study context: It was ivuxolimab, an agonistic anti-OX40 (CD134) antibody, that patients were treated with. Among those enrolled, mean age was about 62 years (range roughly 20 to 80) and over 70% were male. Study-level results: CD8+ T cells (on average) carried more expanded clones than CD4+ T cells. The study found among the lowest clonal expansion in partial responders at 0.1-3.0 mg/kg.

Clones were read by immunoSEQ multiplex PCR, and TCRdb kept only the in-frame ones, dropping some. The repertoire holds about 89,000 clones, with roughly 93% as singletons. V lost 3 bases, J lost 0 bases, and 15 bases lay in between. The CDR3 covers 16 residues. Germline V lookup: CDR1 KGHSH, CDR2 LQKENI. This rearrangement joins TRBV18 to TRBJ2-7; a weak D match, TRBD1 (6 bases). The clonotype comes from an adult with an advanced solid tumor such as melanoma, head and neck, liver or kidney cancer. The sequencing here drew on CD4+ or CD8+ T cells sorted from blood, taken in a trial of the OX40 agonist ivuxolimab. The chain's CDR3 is CASSPRDGGRSYEQYF. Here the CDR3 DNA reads TGTGCCAGCTCACCCCGTGATGGGGGCCGCTCCTACGAGCAGTACTTC.